A single sample gave rise to the 9 T cell receptor beta chains below, sequenced in a study of T cells in localized non-small cell lung cancer. The method was immunoSEQ multiplex PCR; TCRdb's version includes in-frame clones alone and lacks a portion of them. This table has about 23,000 clones, more than 75% appearing once. Sequenced here: peripheral blood, sampled before any cancer treatment. All receptors derive from a male donor at least 60 years old with stage I squamous cell lung carcinoma.

The V call is TRBV2, the J call TRBJ2-1, with TRBD2 matching over 9 bases. V was pared by 6 bases and J by 4 bases, with 4 bases of the junction left unmatched. Germline lookup yields CDR1 SNHLY and CDR2 FYNNEI. CDR3 length equals 14 residues. The CDR3 reads CASSGLASYNEQFF. The DNA of the CDR3 is TGTGCCAGCAGCGGACTAGCGTCTTACAATGAGCAGTTCTTC.

This clone was counted once. The V gene is TRBV19, the J gene TRBJ1-4; no firm D call. The CDR3 loop spans 15 amino acids. Germline CDR1 LNHDA, CDR2 SQIVND (reference sequence). V was trimmed by 1 base and J by 3 bases, leaving 9 bases between them. The CDR3 reads CASSIGAQPNEKLFF. The DNA of the CDR3 is TGTGCCAGTAGTATAGGGGCCCAGCCTAATGAAAAACTGTTTTTT.

The rearrangement links TRBV6-1 to TRBJ1-6; D possibly corresponds to TRBD1 (6 bases). The CDR3 contains 13 residues. Trimming took 6 bases from V and 10 from J, leaving 13 bases between them. Per germline, CDR1 MNHNS and CDR2 SASEGT. CDR3 sequence (DNA): TGTGCCAGCAGGCTACAGGGTGAATCACCCCTCCACTTT. Its protein is CASRLQGESPLHF.

This rearrangement joins TRBV30 to TRBJ1-6, with D uncertain. The germline V and J ends were trimmed by 3 bases and 2 bases, with 14 bases remaining between them. Germline V lookup: CDR1 GTSNPN, CDR2 SVGIG (reference sequence). CDR3 length equals 16 residues. The CDR3 DNA reads TGTGCCTGGAGCCATCCCTTACAGACCTATAATTCACCCCTCCACTTT. Its protein product is CAWSHPLQTYNSPLHF.

This clone is a singleton in its sample. The chain uses TRBV7-9 and TRBJ2-3; D may be TRBD1 or TRBD2 (5 bases each). There are 14 residues in the CDR3. CDR1 SEHNR and CDR2 FQNEAQ come from the germline V gene (reference sequence). Trimming left V 3 bases short and J 1 base short, with 8 bases between. The CDR3: CASSFGGGTDTQYF. The CDR3 coding sequence is TGTGCCAGCAGCTTTGGGGGTGGCACAGATACGCAGTATTTT.

The V and J genes are TRBV25-1 and TRBJ1-1; 8 positions agree with TRBD1. Per germline, CDR1 MGHDK and CDR2 SYGVNS. This CDR3 is built from 15 residues. V trimming: 0 bases; J trimming: 6 bases; junction bases outside the gene matches: 6. CDR3 loop: CASSEYRSGGPEAFF. The CDR3 bases are TGTGCCAGCAGTGAATATAGGTCAGGGGGCCCTGAAGCTTTCTTT.

The chain couples TRBV19 to TRBJ2-2; D is possibly TRBD2 (6 bases). The CDR3 has 15 amino acids. The germline V and J ends were trimmed by 7 bases and 1 base, with 13 bases remaining between them. Germline loops: CDR1 LNHDA, CDR2 SQIVND (reference sequence). CDR3 region: CASNPRRGNTGELFF. CDR3 sequence (DNA): TGTGCCAGTAACCCCCGGCGGGGGAACACCGGGGAGCTGTTTTTT.

The chain couples TRBV29-1 to TRBJ1-1; 7 bases map to TRBD1. The CDR3 loop spans 13 amino acids. Germline V lookup: CDR1 SQVTM, CDR2 ANQGSEA. V lost 3 bases, J lost 4 bases, and 5 bases stayed unmatched. The CDR3 here is CSVDRTGSTEAFF. Written as DNA, the CDR3 is TGCAGCGTTGACCGGACAGGAAGCACTGAAGCTTTCTTT. Looking up the rest from reference TRBV29-1 and TRBJ1-1 gives the full variable domain: SAVISQKPSRDICQRGTSLTIQCQVDSQVTMMFWYRQQPGQSLTLIATANQGSEATYESGFVIDKFPISRPNLTFSTLTVSNMSPEDSSIYLCSVDRTGSTEAFFGQGTRLTVV.

J is TRBJ1-3 and V is TRBV6-5; D remains ambiguous. The V and J ends lost 5 bases and 4 bases respectively, with 9 bases between them. Germline lookup yields CDR1 MNHEY and CDR2 SVGAGI. CDR3 length: 13 residues. The CDR3 nucleotides read TGTGCCAGCAGTCGGACGGACGGAAACACCATATATTTT. Translation gives CASSRTDGNTIYF.